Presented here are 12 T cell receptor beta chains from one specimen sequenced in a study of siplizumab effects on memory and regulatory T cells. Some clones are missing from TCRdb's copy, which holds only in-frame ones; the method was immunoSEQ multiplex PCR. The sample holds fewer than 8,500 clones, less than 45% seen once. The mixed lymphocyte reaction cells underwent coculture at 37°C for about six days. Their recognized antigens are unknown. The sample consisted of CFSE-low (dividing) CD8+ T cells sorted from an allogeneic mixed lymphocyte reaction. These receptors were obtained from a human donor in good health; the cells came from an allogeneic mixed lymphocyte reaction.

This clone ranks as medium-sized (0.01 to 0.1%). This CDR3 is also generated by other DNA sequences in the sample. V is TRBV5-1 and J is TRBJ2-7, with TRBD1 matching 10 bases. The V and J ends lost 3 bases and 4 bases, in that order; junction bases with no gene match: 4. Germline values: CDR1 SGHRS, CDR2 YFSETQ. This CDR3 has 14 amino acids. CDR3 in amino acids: CASSSGTGAYEQYF. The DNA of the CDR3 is TGCGCCAGCAGCTCCGGGACAGGGGCATACGAGCAGTACTTC.

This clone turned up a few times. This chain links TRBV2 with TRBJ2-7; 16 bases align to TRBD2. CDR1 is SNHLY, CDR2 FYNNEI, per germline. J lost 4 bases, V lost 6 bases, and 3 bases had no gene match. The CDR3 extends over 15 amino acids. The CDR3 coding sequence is TGTGCCAGCAGGGGGGGACTAGCGGGAGGGTACGAGCAGTACTTC. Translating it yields CASRGGLAGGYEQYF.

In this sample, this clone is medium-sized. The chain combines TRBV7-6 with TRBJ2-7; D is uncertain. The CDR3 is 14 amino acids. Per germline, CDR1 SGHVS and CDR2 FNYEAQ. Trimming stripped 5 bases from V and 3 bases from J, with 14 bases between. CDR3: CASSEDPRLYEQYF. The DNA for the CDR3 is TGTGCCAGCAGCGAGGACCCACGCCTCTACGAGCAGTACTTC. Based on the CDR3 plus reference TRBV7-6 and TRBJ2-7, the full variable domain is GAGVSQSPRYKVTKRGQDVALRCDPISGHVSLYWYRQALGQGPEFLTYFNYEAQQDKSGLPNDRFSAERPEGSISTLTIQRTEQRDSAMYRCASSEDPRLYEQYFGPGTRLTVT.

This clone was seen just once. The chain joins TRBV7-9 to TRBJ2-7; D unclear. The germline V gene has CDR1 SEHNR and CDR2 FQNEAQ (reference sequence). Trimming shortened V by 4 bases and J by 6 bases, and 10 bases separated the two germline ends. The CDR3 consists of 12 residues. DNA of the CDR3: TGTGCCAGCAGCTCCGATTATATCGAGCAGTACTTC. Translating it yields CASSSDYIEQYF.

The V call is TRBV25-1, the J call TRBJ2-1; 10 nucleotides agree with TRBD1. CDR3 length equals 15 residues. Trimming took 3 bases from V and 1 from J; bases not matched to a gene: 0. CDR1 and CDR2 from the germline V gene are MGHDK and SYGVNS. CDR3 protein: CASSEGQGSYNEQFF. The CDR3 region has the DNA TGTGCCAGCAGTGAGGGACAGGGGTCCTACAATGAGCAGTTCTTC.

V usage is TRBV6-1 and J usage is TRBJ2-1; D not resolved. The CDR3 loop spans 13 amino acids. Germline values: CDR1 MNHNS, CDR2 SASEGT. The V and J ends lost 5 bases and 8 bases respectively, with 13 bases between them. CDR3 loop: CASSLRVVDEQFF. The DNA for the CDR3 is TGTGCCAGCAGTTTGCGCGTGGTAGATGAGCAGTTCTTC.

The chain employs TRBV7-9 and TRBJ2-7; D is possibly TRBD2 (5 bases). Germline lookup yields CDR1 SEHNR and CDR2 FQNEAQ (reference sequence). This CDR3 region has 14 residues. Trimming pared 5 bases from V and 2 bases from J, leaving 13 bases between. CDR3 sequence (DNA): TGTGCCAGCAGCGCAGGACTTGGGACCTACGAGCAGTACTTC. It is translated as CASSAGLGTYEQYF.

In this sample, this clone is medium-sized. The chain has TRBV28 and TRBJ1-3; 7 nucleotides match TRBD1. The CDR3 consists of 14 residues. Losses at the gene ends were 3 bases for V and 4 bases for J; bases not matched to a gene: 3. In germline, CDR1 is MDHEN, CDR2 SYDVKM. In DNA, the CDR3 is TGTGCCAGCAGTTTGAGGGACAGAGGAAACACCATATATTTT. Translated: CASSLRDRGNTIYF.

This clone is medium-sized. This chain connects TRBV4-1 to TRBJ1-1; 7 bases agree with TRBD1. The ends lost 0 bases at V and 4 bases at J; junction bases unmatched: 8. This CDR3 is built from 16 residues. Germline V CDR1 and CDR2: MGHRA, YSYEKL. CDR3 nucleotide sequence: TGCGCCAGCAGCCAAGATCAAGCCTACAGGGGCACTGAAGCTTTCTTT. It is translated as CASSQDQAYRGTEAFF.

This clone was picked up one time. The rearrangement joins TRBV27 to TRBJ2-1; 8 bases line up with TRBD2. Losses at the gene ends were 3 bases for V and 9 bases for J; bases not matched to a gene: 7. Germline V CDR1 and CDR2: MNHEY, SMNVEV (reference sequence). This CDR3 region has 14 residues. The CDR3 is CASSLGPGGIEQFF. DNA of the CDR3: TGTGCCAGCAGTTTGGGCCCGGGAGGGATTGAGCAGTTCTTC.

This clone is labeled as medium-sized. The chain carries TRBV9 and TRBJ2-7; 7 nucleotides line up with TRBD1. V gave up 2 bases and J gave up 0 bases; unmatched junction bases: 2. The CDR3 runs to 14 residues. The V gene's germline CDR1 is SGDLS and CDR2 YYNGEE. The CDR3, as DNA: TGTGCCAGCAGCGTGGGGACAGCCTCCTACGAGCAGTACTTC. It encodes CASSVGTASYEQYF.

The CDR3 sequence: CASSFEGAGEQFF. In DNA form, the CDR3 reads TGTGCCAGCAGCTTTGAGGGGGCAGGTGAGCAGTTCTTC. The chain employs TRBV7-3 and TRBJ2-1; 7 positions agree with TRBD1. The CDR3 extends over 13 amino acids. With 3 bases clipped from V and 9 bases from J, the junction kept 5 bases outside the gene matches. Germline loops: CDR1 SGHTA, CDR2 FQGTGA.